The 3 T cell receptor beta chains below all came from one sample that was sequenced in a study of Ad26.COV2.S vaccination and SARS-CoV-2 variants. Treatment given: 19 received Ad26.COV2.S at low or high dose, single or two shots; a few received placebo; per-sample allocation not given. Sampling was done on day 63 after the first vaccine or placebo injection. Here immunoSEQ multiplex PCR was the method, and the copy in TCRdb shows in-frame clones only, minus some. The sample consists of approximately 300,000 clones, 85% to 90% of them appearing once. Sequenced here: peripheral blood, sampled in a trial of Ad26.COV2.S vaccine versus placebo. The origin of the receptors is a person between 18 and 60 years old who received the Ad26.COV2.S COVID-19 vaccine or a placebo.

This clone was observed once. The chain combines TRBV6-6 with TRBJ1-2, with 7 bases aligning to TRBD1. CDR1 MNHNY and CDR2 SVGAGI come from the germline V gene (reference sequence). CDR3 length: 13 residues. With V trimmed by 6 bases and J by 8 bases, 9 bases remained unmatched. DNA for the CDR3: TGTGCCAGCAGATACACAGGGGTGGGGGGCTACACCTTC. It translates to CASRYTGVGGYTF.

V usage is TRBV4-2 and J usage is TRBJ2-7, with 8 bases identical to TRBD1. This CDR3 spans 13 amino acids. Per germline, CDR1 LGHNA and CDR2 YNFKEQ. Trimming took 2 bases from V and 6 from J; bases not matched to a gene: 3. The CDR3 DNA reads TGTGCCAGCAGCCAACAAACAGGGGGCGAGCAGTACTTC. Encoded protein: CASSQQTGGEQYF.

The chain is built from TRBV2 and TRBJ2-2; D is unresolved. V lost 2 bases and J 1 base, leaving 11 bases between the germline ends. The CDR3 is 16 residues long. Looked up from germline, CDR1 is SNHLY and CDR2 is FYNNEI. CDR3 protein: CASSEQGNMNTGELFF. In DNA, the CDR3 is TGTGCCAGCAGTGAACAAGGGAACATGAACACCGGGGAGCTGTTTTTT.